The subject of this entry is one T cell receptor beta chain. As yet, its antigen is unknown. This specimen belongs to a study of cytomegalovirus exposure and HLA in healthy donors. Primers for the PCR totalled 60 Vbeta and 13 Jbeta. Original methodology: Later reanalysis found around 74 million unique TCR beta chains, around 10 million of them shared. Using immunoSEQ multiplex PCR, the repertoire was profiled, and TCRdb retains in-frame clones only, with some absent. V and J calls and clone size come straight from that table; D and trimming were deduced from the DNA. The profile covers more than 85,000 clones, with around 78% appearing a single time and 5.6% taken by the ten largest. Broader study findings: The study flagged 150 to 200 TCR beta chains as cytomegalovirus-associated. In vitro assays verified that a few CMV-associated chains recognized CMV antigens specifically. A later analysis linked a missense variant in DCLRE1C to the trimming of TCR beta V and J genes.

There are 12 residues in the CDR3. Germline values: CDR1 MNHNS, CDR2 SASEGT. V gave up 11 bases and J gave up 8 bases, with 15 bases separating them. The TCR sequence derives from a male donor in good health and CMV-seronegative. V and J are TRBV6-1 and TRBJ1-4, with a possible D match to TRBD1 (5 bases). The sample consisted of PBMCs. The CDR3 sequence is CAGGRVEEKLFF. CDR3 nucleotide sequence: TGTGCCGGGGGGAGGGTTGAGGAAAAACTGTTTTTT.